This T cell receptor (beta chain) comes out of a study of lymphopenia after photon versus proton radiotherapy. On this clone: What it recognizes is unknown.

Here immunoSEQ multiplex PCR was the method, and the copy in TCRdb shows in-frame clones only, minus some. This sample has roughly 42,000 clones, with 65% to 90% found just once. CDR3 length: 13 residues. The ends were cut back, 4 bases at V and 0 bases at J, with 6 bases in the middle. Germline assignment: CDR1 SGHAT and CDR2 FQNNGV. Study-wide points: Proton therapy kept repertoires fairly stable, unlike photons, which gained effector/memory cells. After the lymphocyte nadir, photon-treated repertoires showed oligoclonal expansion, especially of CD8+ Temra cells.

The input for sequencing was peripheral blood, taken from a patient treated with photon-based radiotherapy. V and J are TRBV11-2 and TRBJ1-1; perhaps TRBD1 as D (5 bases). The sequence was obtained from a man aged 35-49 years with gastric cancer. CDR3 region: CASSSGMNTEAFF. CDR3 in DNA: TGTGCCAGCAGCTCAGGGATGAACACTGAAGCTTTCTTT.